This T cell receptor (beta chain) comes out of a study of vaccination and CD4 T cells after COVID-19. For the study at large: Stimulation used overlapping spike peptides from SARS-CoV-2, HCoV-NL63, HCoV-OC43 and HCoV-229E.

This CDR3 contains 14 residues. Trimming at V came to 5 bases and at J to 5 bases, leaving 7 bases not matched to a gene. CDR1 and CDR2 from the germline V gene are SGHNT and YENEEA. Cultured CD4+ T cells had their DNA profiled by the Oncomine TCR Beta short-read assay. TCRdb re-called the PCR reads through MiXCR, storing one row per CDR3 protein. The sample lists under 15,000 distinct CDR3 sequences, over 25% occurring once. This sample's treatment: roughly 11-day PBMC culture with coronavirus spike peptide pools or control peptides (ViraFEST assay). About this clonotype itself: The antigen remains undetermined.

The chain links TRBV11-3 to TRBJ2-5, with 8 bases fitting TRBD1. The source material was cultured CD4+ T cells from blood. This clonotype was obtained from a human donor with COVID-19. The CDR3 is CASSPGQGFETQYF. CDR3 nucleotides: TGTGCCAGCAGCCCAGGACAGGGCTTTGAGACCCAGTACTTC.